The clone carrying this T cell receptor beta chain was counted only a few times. The iRepertoire nested amplicon-rescue multiplex PCR amplified TCR alpha and beta CDR3s from RNA. MiXCR, run by TCRdb on the multiplex PCR reads, gives a single entry per CDR3 protein. This table holds a few hundred thousand distinct CDR3 sequences, around 38% found once. This sample was included in a study of glioma-infiltrating T cells. The CDR3 runs 18 residues. Germline V CDR1 and CDR2: SEHNR, FQNEAQ (reference sequence). The ends lost 5 bases at V and 4 bases at J; junction bases unmatched: 16. This rearrangement joins TRBV7-9 to TRBJ2-7, with 11 bases aligning to TRBD1. The receptor's source is a human donor with low-grade glioma or glioblastoma, undergoing nonglioma brain surgery, or in good health (not recorded which). Sequencing was carried out using glioma tissue, nonneoplastic brain tissue, or PBMCs (not recorded which). The CDR3 DNA reads as TGTGCCAGCAGCCCCATCGGGAGGGCGGACAGGGGGCGGTACGAGCAGTACTTC. Protein product: CASSPIGRADRGRYEQYF.